This T cell receptor beta chain is drawn from a study of identical twins. Study-wide findings and caveats: Twin-shared out-of-frame alpha sequences showed excess low generation probability.

Template switching created a universal primer site, and the cDNA included unique molecular identifiers. TCRdb processed the 5' RACE reads anew with MiXCR; each CDR3 protein has one entry. The sample yields hundreds of thousands of distinct CDR3 sequences, roughly 7.1% seen once. V dropped 6 bases and J dropped 2 bases, with 15 bases sitting between them. The CDR3 consists of 14 residues. The germline V gene encodes CDR1 SQVTM and CDR2 ANQGSEA. This clonotype was seen repeatedly, ten times or more. The antigen is unknown. These records were also assigned to another study, of yellow fever vaccine responses in identical twins. From that report: The authors reported partly convergent, partly personalized vaccine responses in identical twins.

Sequenced material: PBMCs. The receptor was derived from a woman aged 18-29 years in good health. This chain joins TRBV29-1 and TRBJ2-3; maybe TRBD1 (7 bases). This chain's CDR3 is CSVDQGGPTDTQYF. DNA for the CDR3: TGCAGCGTGGATCAGGGGGGACCCACAGATACGCAGTATTTT.